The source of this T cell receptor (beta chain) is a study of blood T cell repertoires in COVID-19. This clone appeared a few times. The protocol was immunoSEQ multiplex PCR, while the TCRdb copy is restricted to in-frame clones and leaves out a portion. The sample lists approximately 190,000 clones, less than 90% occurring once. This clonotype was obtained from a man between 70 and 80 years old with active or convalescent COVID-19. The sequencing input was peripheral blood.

In DNA form, the CDR3 reads TGCGCCAGCAGCTTGGCCGGCACAGGCACAGAGACCCAGTACTTC. This codes for CASSLAGTGTETQYF. This chain uses TRBV5-1 with TRBJ2-5; D is possibly TRBD1 (5 bases). The CDR3 has 15 residues. Germline loops: CDR1 SGHRS, CDR2 YFSETQ. Trimming pared 0 bases from V and 4 bases from J, leaving 13 bases between.